This T cell receptor beta chain was identified in a study of beta chain features in type 1 diabetes. Germline CDR1 SGDLS, CDR2 YYNGEE. Between the trimmed V and J ends, which lost 2 bases and 4 bases, there was a span of 13 bases. This CDR3 is 15 amino acids long. Study-level findings and limits: Possibly, sequencing cDNA over-represented cells that had high TCR expression levels.

The whole isolated RNA underwent reverse transcription, so sequencing captured expressed TCRB transcripts. The average read count of naive, central memory and regulatory T cell samples was about 3.57 million. Profiled with immunoSEQ multiplex PCR; TCRdb holds only in-frame clones, not every one. Here the sample spans 850,000 to 900,000 clones, under 20% being singletons. About this clone: Its antigen is unidentified.

The chain carries TRBV9 and TRBJ2-4, with D possibly being TRBD1 (7 bases). The sequencing input was naive CD4+ T cells from blood. This TCR came from a young woman in good health. As DNA, the CDR3 is TGTGCCAGCAGCGTCCGCGGGGACAGTAAAAACATTCAGTACTTC. As protein: CASSVRGDSKNIQYF.